The next 23 T cell receptor beta chains were all read from a single sample in a study of CD8 T cells in ankylosing spondylitis. TCRdb recomputed calls from the 5' RACE reads with MiXCR, one row per CDR3 protein. The sample includes about 35,000 distinct CDR3 sequences, 3% to 3.5% of them seen just once. The specimen was blood, either unsorted or a sorted T cell fraction (not recorded which). All receptors derive from a male donor with ankylosing spondylitis or in good health (not recorded which).

This clonotype was counted ten times or more. This chain uses TRBV9 with TRBJ1-1, with 8 positions matching TRBD1. The V and J ends lost 3 bases and 4 bases, in that order; junction bases with no gene match: 8. Germline values: CDR1 SGDLS, CDR2 YYNGEE. CDR3 size: 15 residues. The CDR3 DNA reads TGTGCCAGCAGCGGGGCAGGGGGCGTGGGCACTGAAGCTTTCTTT. This sequence encodes CASSGAGGVGTEAFF.

This clonotype was recorded at least ten times. V and J are TRBV9 and TRBJ2-1; the D is unclear. V was shortened by 0 bases and J by 8 bases, with 15 bases between the two germline ends. This CDR3 has 15 amino acids. Per the germline V gene, CDR1 is SGDLS and CDR2 is YYNGEE. CDR3 amino acids: CASSVAIGFAHEQFF. In nucleotides, the CDR3 is TGTGCCAGCAGCGTAGCTATCGGTTTCGCTCATGAGCAGTTCTTC. Full variable domain (rest looked up from reference TRBV9 and TRBJ2-1): DSGVTQTPKHLITATGQRVTLRCSPRSGDLSVYWYQQSLDQGLQFLIQYYNGEERAKGNILERFSAQQFPDLHSELNLSSLELGDSALYFCASSVAIGFAHEQFFGPGTRLTVL.

This clonotype showed up many times. J is TRBJ2-3 and V is TRBV9, with D hard to call. Germline CDR1 is SGDLS and CDR2 is YYNGEE. The CDR3 covers 15 residues. The germline V and J ends were trimmed by 4 bases and 4 bases, with 16 bases remaining between them. This CDR3 reads CASSFRTHGSDTQYF. The CDR3 DNA reads TGTGCCAGCAGCTTCAGGACCCATGGGTCAGATACGCAGTATTTT.

This clonotype was seen a handful of times. The chain joins TRBV9 to TRBJ2-3; 13 bases line up with TRBD2. Germline values: CDR1 SGDLS, CDR2 YYNGEE. The CDR3 is 16 residues long. J gave up 4 bases and V 3 bases, and 5 bases lay outside the gene matches. Written as DNA, the CDR3 is TGTGCCAGCAGCGCCTGGACTAGCGGGGGCCCAGATACGCAGTATTTT. The encoded protein is CASSAWTSGGPDTQYF.

This clonotype came up many times. V and J are TRBV9 and TRBJ2-1, with 7 bases lining up with TRBD2. The CDR3 totals 16 residues. The trim removed 3 bases at V and 0 bases at J, leaving 6 bases unmatched. Germline V gene lookup returns CDR1 SGDLS and CDR2 YYNGEE. The CDR3 DNA is TGTGCCAGCAGCGACACCCCGGGGGGCTCCTACAATGAGCAGTTCTTC. Protein product: CASSDTPGGSYNEQFF.

This clonotype showed up just a few times. The chain uses TRBV9 and TRBJ2-5; 7 nucleotides line up with TRBD1. Trimming at V came to 2 bases and at J to 2 bases, leaving 6 bases not matched to a gene. The CDR3 runs to 15 residues. The germline CDR1 and CDR2 sequences are SGDLS and YYNGEE. CDR3 in amino acids: CASSVSGTAQETQYF. The CDR3 nucleotides are TGTGCCAGCAGCGTTTCCGGGACAGCACAAGAGACCCAGTACTTC. The whole variable domain, filled in from reference TRBV9 and TRBJ2-5, reads DSGVTQTPKHLITATGQRVTLRCSPRSGDLSVYWYQQSLDQGLQFLIQYYNGEERAKGNILERFSAQQFPDLHSELNLSSLELGDSALYFCASSVSGTAQETQYFGPGTRLLVL.

This clonotype was found many times. The V call is TRBV9, the J call TRBJ2-2; D call uncertain. The germline V gene encodes CDR1 SGDLS and CDR2 YYNGEE. V lost 0 bases to trimming and J lost 0 bases, with 9 bases between them. This CDR3 spans 16 amino acids. The CDR3 sequence: CASSVDPATNTGELFF. CDR3 nucleotides: TGTGCCAGCAGCGTAGATCCAGCAACGAACACCGGGGAGCTGTTTTTT. Combining the CDR3 with reference TRBV9 and TRBJ2-2 gives the whole variable domain DSGVTQTPKHLITATGQRVTLRCSPRSGDLSVYWYQQSLDQGLQFLIQYYNGEERAKGNILERFSAQQFPDLHSELNLSSLELGDSALYFCASSVDPATNTGELFFGEGSRLTVL.

This clonotype was observed at least ten times. V usage is TRBV9 and J usage is TRBJ2-2; D perhaps matches TRBD2 (6 bases). The CDR3 spans 15 residues. CDR1 and CDR2 from the germline V gene are SGDLS and YYNGEE. The V end lost 3 bases, the J end lost 2 bases, and 11 bases lay between the germline ends. CDR3 DNA: TGTGCCAGCAGCGAGGGACTGGTAAACACCGGGGAGCTGTTTTTT. This codes for CASSEGLVNTGELFF.

The rearrangement joins TRBV9 to TRBJ1-1, with D possibly being TRBD1 (6 bases). The CDR3 has 14 residues. The V and J ends lost 4 bases and 5 bases respectively, with 15 bases between them. From germline, CDR1 is SGDLS and CDR2 YYNGEE. The CDR3 sequence: CASSMTDSRTEAFF. The CDR3 DNA sequence: TGTGCCAGCAGCATGACGGACAGTCGGACTGAAGCTTTCTTT.

This clonotype was seen repeatedly, ten times or more. The chain recombines TRBV9 with TRBJ2-1; possibly TRBD1 or TRBD2 for D (7 bases each). The CDR3 has 15 residues. Germline V lookup: CDR1 SGDLS, CDR2 YYNGEE. V was cut by 3 bases and J by 4 bases, with 14 bases left in between. In DNA form, the CDR3 reads TGTGCCAGCAGCGCTCACAGGGGAGGGTACAATGAGCAGTTCTTC. Residues: CASSAHRGGYNEQFF.

In its sample, this clonotype was seen a few times. This sequence joins TRBV9 and TRBJ2-3; 10 nucleotides line up with TRBD2. Trimming at V came to 4 bases and at J to 4 bases, leaving 6 bases not matched to a gene. CDR3 length equals 15 residues. Germline assignment: CDR1 SGDLS and CDR2 YYNGEE. CDR3 in amino acids: CASSISGRAPDTQYF. The CDR3 DNA reads TGTGCCAGCAGCATCAGCGGGAGGGCCCCAGATACGCAGTATTTT.

This clonotype was counted ten times or more. The chain joins TRBV9 to TRBJ2-3; TRBD1 matches at 8 bases. The V gene end was trimmed by 3 bases and the J gene end by 1 base; junction bases not matched to a gene: 4. The CDR3 extends over 15 amino acids. CDR1 is SGDLS and CDR2 is YYNGEE in the germline V gene. CDR3: CASSDRGARTDTQYF. The CDR3, as DNA: TGTGCCAGCAGCGACAGGGGGGCCCGCACAGATACGCAGTATTTT.

This clonotype came up many times. The CDR3 nucleotides are TGTGCCAGCAGCGACCCCCGTGGCACAGATACGCAGTATTTT. Its protein is CASSDPRGTDTQYF. The chain is built from TRBV9 and TRBJ2-3; D ambiguous. The CDR3 loop spans 14 amino acids. Trimming removed 3 bases from V and 1 base from J, with 9 bases in between. Germline V gives CDR1 SGDLS, CDR2 YYNGEE.

This chain connects TRBV9 to TRBJ2-5; 8 positions match TRBD2. The CDR3 loop spans 15 amino acids. CDR1 is SGDLS and CDR2 is YYNGEE in the germline V gene. The V segment lost 3 bases and the J segment 5 bases; nucleotides outside the gene matches: 9. CDR3 DNA: TGTGCCAGCAGCGAGGCGGGAGGCCCCCTGGAGACCCAGTACTTC. Encoded protein: CASSEAGGPLETQYF.

The table lists this clonotype with many counts. The rearrangement joins TRBV9 to TRBJ2-3, with 10 bases matching TRBD2. The CDR3 has 15 amino acids. CDR1 SGDLS and CDR2 YYNGEE come from the germline V gene. V shed 3 bases, J shed 1 base, and the junction held 2 bases outside the gene matches. The CDR3 region is CASSAGTSGTDTQYF. The CDR3 nucleotides are TGTGCCAGCAGCGCCGGGACTAGCGGCACAGATACGCAGTATTTT.

This clonotype has ten or more counts. V is TRBV9 and J is TRBJ1-6, with TRBD1 as a possible D gene (6 bases). The CDR3 covers 14 residues. CDR1 SGDLS and CDR2 YYNGEE come from the germline V gene. The V end lost 4 bases, the J end lost 9 bases, and 14 bases lay between the germline ends. The CDR3, as DNA: TGTGCCAGCAGCTCCCGGGGGGGCGGTTCACCCCTCCACTTT. Protein sequence: CASSSRGGGSPLHF. The whole variable domain, filled in from reference TRBV9 and TRBJ1-6, reads DSGVTQTPKHLITATGQRVTLRCSPRSGDLSVYWYQQSLDQGLQFLIQYYNGEERAKGNILERFSAQQFPDLHSELNLSSLELGDSALYFCASSSRGGGSPLHFGNGTRLTVT.

This clonotype has a count of ten or more. The rearrangement links TRBV9 to TRBJ1-2; D call uncertain. The CDR3 has 14 residues. Germline assignment: CDR1 SGDLS and CDR2 YYNGEE. The V end lost 0 bases, the J end lost 2 bases, and 8 bases lay between the germline ends. CDR3 sequence (DNA): TGTGCCAGCAGCGTAGATCCCGCCAACTATGGCTACACCTTC. It specifies CASSVDPANYGYTF.

This clonotype was counted many times. The chain links TRBV9 to TRBJ2-1; tentative D call: TRBD2 (5 bases). The germline CDR1 and CDR2 sequences are SGDLS and YYNGEE. The CDR3 has 13 residues. V gave up 2 bases and J gave up 8 bases, with 11 bases separating them. The CDR3 here is CASSVTGWDEQFF. CDR3 DNA sequence: TGTGCCAGCAGCGTTACGGGGTGGGATGAGCAGTTCTTC.

This clonotype showed up many times. The V gene is TRBV9, the J gene TRBJ2-1; D unclear. CDR3 length: 14 residues. Germline V lookup: CDR1 SGDLS, CDR2 YYNGEE. V was pared by 0 bases and J by 4 bases, with 8 bases between. For the CDR3, the DNA is TGTGCCAGCAGCGTAGGTAGGGTTTACAATGAGCAGTTCTTC. Residues: CASSVGRVYNEQFF.

This clonotype occurred many times. CDR3 in amino acids: CASSVHPLTNTEAFF. CDR3 sequence (DNA): TGTGCCAGCAGCGTACACCCGCTAACGAACACTGAAGCTTTCTTT. The chain employs TRBV9 and TRBJ1-1; D unresolved. Looked up from germline, CDR1 is SGDLS and CDR2 is YYNGEE. The CDR3 length is 15 residues. Trimming took off 1 base at V and 1 base at J, with 11 bases between the two ends.

This clonotype was detected ten times or more. The rearrangement uses TRBV9 and TRBJ2-5; D is unclear. The germline gives CDR1 SGDLS, CDR2 YYNGEE. The V and J ends lost 4 bases and 1 base respectively, with 11 bases between them. CDR3 size: 14 residues. CDR3 nucleotide sequence: TGTGCCAGCAGCCCCCTCGCGGCCCAAGAGACCCAGTACTTC. This encodes CASSPLAAQETQYF.

This clonotype was recorded at least ten times. The genes are TRBV9 and TRBJ2-3; D uncertain. V lost 1 base and J 0 bases, leaving 6 bases between the germline ends. Germline V gives CDR1 SGDLS, CDR2 YYNGEE. This CDR3 spans 14 amino acids. CDR3 protein: CASSVHTSTDTQYF. CDR3 DNA: TGTGCCAGCAGCGTACACACTAGCACAGATACGCAGTATTTT.

This clonotype was detected many times. CDR3 DNA: TGTGCCAGCAGCGCCGGGACAGGGGGCGCGGGGCAGCCCCAGCATTTT. Encoded protein: CASSAGTGGAGQPQHF. The chain combines TRBV9 with TRBJ1-5; 12 nucleotides match TRBD1. Trimming at V came to 3 bases and at J to 7 bases, leaving 8 bases not matched to a gene. The CDR3 covers 16 residues. The germline gives CDR1 SGDLS, CDR2 YYNGEE. The full variable domain, completed using reference TRBV9 and TRBJ1-5, is DSGVTQTPKHLITATGQRVTLRCSPRSGDLSVYWYQQSLDQGLQFLIQYYNGEERAKGNILERFSAQQFPDLHSELNLSSLELGDSALYFCASSAGTGGAGQPQHFGDGTRLSIL.